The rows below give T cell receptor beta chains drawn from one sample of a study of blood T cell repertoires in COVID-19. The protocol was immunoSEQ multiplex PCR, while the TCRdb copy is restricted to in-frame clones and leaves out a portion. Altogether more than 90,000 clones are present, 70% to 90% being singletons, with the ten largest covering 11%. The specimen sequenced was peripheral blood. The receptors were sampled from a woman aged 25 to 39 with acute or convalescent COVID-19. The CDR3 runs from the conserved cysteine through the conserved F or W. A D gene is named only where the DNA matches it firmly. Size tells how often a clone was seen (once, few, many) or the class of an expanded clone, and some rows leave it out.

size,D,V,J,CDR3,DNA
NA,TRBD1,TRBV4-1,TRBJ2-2,CASSQVRQGTGELFF,TGCGCCAGCAGCCAAGTTCGACAGGGAACCGGGGAGCTGTTTTTT
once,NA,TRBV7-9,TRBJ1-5,CASSFSGDQPQHF,TGTGCCAGCAGCTTTTCGGGTGATCAGCCCCAGCATTTT
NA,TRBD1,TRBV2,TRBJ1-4,CASSPGRGSEKLFF,TGTGCCAGCAGCCCAGGCAGGGGGAGTGAAAAACTGTTTTTT
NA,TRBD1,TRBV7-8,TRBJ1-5,CASSPDRDNQPQHF,TGTGCCAGCAGCCCCGACAGGGATAATCAGCCCCAGCATTTT
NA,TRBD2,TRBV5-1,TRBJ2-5,CASSLARTSGEETQYF,TGCGCCAGCAGCTTGGCCAGGACTAGCGGGGAAGAGACCCAGTACTTC
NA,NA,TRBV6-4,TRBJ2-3,CASSHSWETDTQYF,TGTGCCAGCAGTCATTCTTGGGAGACAGATACGCAGTATTTT
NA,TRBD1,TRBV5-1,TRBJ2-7,CASSLWGDRANPEQYF,TGCGCCAGCAGCTTGTGGGGGGACAGGGCGAATCCCGAGCAGTACTTC
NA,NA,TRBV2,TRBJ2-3,CASIGQSTDTQYF,TGTGCCAGCATCGGACAGAGCACAGATACGCAGTATTTT
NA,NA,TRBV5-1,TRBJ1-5,CASSLAGGNQPQHF,TGCGCCAGCAGCTTGGCCGGAGGGAATCAGCCCCAGCATTTT
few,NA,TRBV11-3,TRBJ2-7,CASSLGANVNSYEQYF,TGTGCCAGCAGCTTAGGCGCCAACGTGAACTCCTACGAGCAGTACTTC
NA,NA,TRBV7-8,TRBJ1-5,CASSPDTNQPQHF,TGTGCCAGCAGCCCGGACACGAATCAGCCCCAGCATTTT
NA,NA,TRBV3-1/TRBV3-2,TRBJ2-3,CASSQETFYRADTQYF,TGTGCCAGCAGCCAAGAAACGTTTTACCGGGCAGATACGCAGTATTTT
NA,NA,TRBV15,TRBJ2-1,CATSTGRGGAVYNEQFF,TGTGCCACCAGTACTGGCAGAGGCGGCGCTGTCTACAATGAGCAGTTCTTC
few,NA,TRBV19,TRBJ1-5,CASAGVGNQPQHF,TGTGCCAGCGCAGGGGTGGGCAATCAGCCCCAGCATTTT
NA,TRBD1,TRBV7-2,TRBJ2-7,CASSSWTGVVYEQYF,TGTGCCAGCAGCTCGTGGACAGGGGTGGTGTACGAGCAGTACTTC
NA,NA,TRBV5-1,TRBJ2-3,CASSSGSSTDTQYF,TGCGCCAGCAGCAGCGGGTCAAGCACAGATACGCAGTATTTT
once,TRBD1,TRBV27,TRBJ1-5,CASSPDRVGQPQHF,TGTGCCAGCAGTCCTGACAGGGTGGGTCAGCCCCAGCATTTT
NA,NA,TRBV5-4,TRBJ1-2,CASSSKTDNYGYTF,TGTGCCAGCAGCTCTAAGACAGATAACTATGGCTACACCTTC
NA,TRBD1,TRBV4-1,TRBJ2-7,CASSQGQGEGTRYEQYF,TGCGCCAGCAGCCAAGGACAGGGTGAAGGAACCCGTTACGAGCAGTACTTC
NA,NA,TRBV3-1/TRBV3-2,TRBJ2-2,CASRRVANTGELFF,TGTGCCAGCAGGCGCGTCGCGAACACCGGGGAGCTGTTTTTT
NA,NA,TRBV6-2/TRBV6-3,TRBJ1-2,CASSSADRYGYTF,TGTGCCAGCAGTTCTGCGGACAGATATGGCTACACCTTC
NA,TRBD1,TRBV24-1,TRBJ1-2,CATSVGTGSYTF,TGTGCCACCAGTGTGGGGACAGGAAGCTACACCTTC
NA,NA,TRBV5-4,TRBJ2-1,CASSLGPGHTTYEQFF,TGTGCCAGCAGCTTGGGCCCAGGGCACACCACCTATGAGCAGTTCTTC
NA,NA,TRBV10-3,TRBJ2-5,CAISESTLSRNQYF,TGTGCCATCAGTGAGTCCACTCTTTCGAGGAACCAGTACTTC
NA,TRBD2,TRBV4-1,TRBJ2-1,CASSPDPGAGLADRSYNEQFF,TGCGCCAGCAGCCCCGACCCCGGCGCGGGACTAGCGGACCGCTCCTACAATGAGCAGTTCTTC
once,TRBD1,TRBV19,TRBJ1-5,CASSIPIDRGTGNQPQHF,TGTGCCAGTAGTATCCCAATTGACAGGGGGACGGGCAATCAGCCCCAGCATTTT
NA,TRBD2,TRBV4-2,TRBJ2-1,CASSQGLAGGSYNEQFF,TGTGCCAGCAGCCAAGGACTAGCGGGGGGGTCCTACAATGAGCAGTTCTTC
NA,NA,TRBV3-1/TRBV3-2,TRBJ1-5,CASSQDPGDSGNQPQHF,TGTGCCAGCAGCCAAGATCCCGGGGACTCAGGCAATCAGCCCCAGCATTTT
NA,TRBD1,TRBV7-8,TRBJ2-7,CASSSGPGTGVEEQYF,TGTGCCAGCAGCTCCGGTCCCGGGACAGGGGTTGAGGAGCAGTACTTC
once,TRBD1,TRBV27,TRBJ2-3,CASSPDRDGTDTQYF,TGTGCCAGCAGTCCCGACAGGGATGGAACAGATACGCAGTATTTT
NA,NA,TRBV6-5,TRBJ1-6,CASSWALSYNSPLHF,TGTGCCAGCAGTTGGGCACTCTCCTATAATTCACCCCTCCACTTT
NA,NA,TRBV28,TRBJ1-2,CASRGQGPTTDGYTF,TGTGCCAGCAGGGGGCAGGGCCCAACTACCGATGGCTACACCTTC
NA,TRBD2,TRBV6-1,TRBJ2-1,CASSERSGGAINSYNEQFF,TGTGCCAGCAGTGAAAGGAGCGGGGGGGCTATTAACTCCTACAATGAGCAGTTCTTC
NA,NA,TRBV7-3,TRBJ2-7,CASSLTGTWAFNEQYF,TGTGCCAGCAGCTTAACGGGCACGTGGGCGTTTAACGAGCAGTACTTC
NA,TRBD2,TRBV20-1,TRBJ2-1,CSASPGTSELGEQFF,TGCAGTGCTAGTCCCGGGACTAGCGAGCTCGGTGAGCAGTTCTTC
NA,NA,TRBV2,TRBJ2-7,CASSEAVVEQYF,TGTGCCAGCAGTGAGGCGGTGGTGGAGCAGTACTTC
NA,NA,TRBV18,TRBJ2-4,CASSPLQGGQDIQYF,TGTGCCAGCTCACCACTACAGGGTGGACAAGACATTCAGTACTTC
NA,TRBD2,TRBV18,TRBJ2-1,CASSGTSGGANEQFF,TGTGCCAGCTCTGGGACTAGCGGGGGGGCCAATGAGCAGTTCTTC
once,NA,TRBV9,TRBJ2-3,CASSVAVAPSTDTQYF,TGTGCCAGCAGCGTCGCCGTCGCGCCAAGCACAGATACGCAGTATTTT
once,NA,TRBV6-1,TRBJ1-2,CASSERLYGYTF,TGTGCCAGCAGTGAAAGACTCTATGGCTACACCTTC
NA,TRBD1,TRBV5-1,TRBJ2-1,CASSLAPGGTGGFYNEQFF,TGCGCCAGCAGCTTGGCCCCCGGGGGTACAGGGGGGTTTTACAATGAGCAGTTCTTC
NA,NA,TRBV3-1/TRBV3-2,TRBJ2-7,CASSQGHLLAYEQYF,TGTGCCAGCAGCCAAGGACACCTTCTGGCCTACGAGCAGTACTTC
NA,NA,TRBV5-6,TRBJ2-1,CASSYWYNEQFF,TGTGCCAGCAGCTACTGGTACAATGAGCAGTTCTTC
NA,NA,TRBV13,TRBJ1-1,CASSLMAPEAFF,TGTGCCAGCAGCTTAATGGCACCAGAAGCTTTCTTT
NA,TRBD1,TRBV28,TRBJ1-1,CASSESQGALVAFF,TGTGCCAGCAGTGAATCACAGGGGGCACTCGTGGCTTTCTTT